Below are 15 T cell receptor beta chains sequenced from a single sample in a study of response to subunit inactivated influenza vaccine. Via MiXCR, TCRdb re-called the RT-PCR reads, giving one row per CDR3 protein. The sample contains just under 550,000 distinct CDR3 sequences, 20% to 25% of which appear only once. This sample was also put to use in a study of T cells expressing NK-cell markers. This second report adds: 5'RACE template switching built TCR beta cDNA with unique molecular identifiers.

The sequences come from CD4+ T cells sorted from PBMCs, collected roughly 13 days after vaccination. These receptors all stem from a man aged 45 to 65 who received an inactivated influenza vaccine.

The CDR3 DNA follows: TGTGCCAGCAGCGCTAGGGGGCCGCCGAACACCGGGGAGCTGTTTTTT. It is translated as CASSARGPPNTGELFF. The chain recombines TRBV6-1 with TRBJ2-2, with 7 nucleotides matching TRBD1. Losses at the gene ends were 6 bases for V and 0 bases for J; bases not matched to a gene: 7. There are 16 residues in the CDR3. Germline values: CDR1 MNHNS, CDR2 SASEGT.

The rearrangement joins TRBV20-1 to TRBJ2-7; TRBD2 might be the D (6 bases). The CDR3 length is 16 residues. Germline CDR1 reads DFQATT; CDR2 reads SNEGSKA (reference sequence). V shed 0 bases and J shed 2 bases, with 17 bases lying between them. The CDR3 region is CSARELGSGLAYEQYF. CDR3 in DNA: TGCAGTGCTAGAGAGCTAGGAAGCGGGCTAGCCTACGAGCAGTACTTC.

This sequence joins TRBV29-1 and TRBJ1-1, with TRBD1 as a possible D gene (6 bases). The CDR3 consists of 14 residues. Trimming removed 4 bases from V and 0 bases from J, with 12 bases in between. The germline CDR1 and CDR2 sequences are SQVTM and ANQGSEA. The chain's CDR3 is CSVGSDSVNTEAFF. As DNA, the CDR3 is TGCAGCGTTGGATCGGACAGTGTGAACACTGAAGCTTTCTTT.

This clonotype was picked up many times. The chain joins TRBV29-1 to TRBJ2-3; 7 bases map to TRBD2. CDR3 length equals 13 residues. The V gene end was trimmed by 4 bases and the J gene end by 4 bases; junction bases not matched to a gene: 5. Germline CDR1 reads SQVTM; CDR2 reads ANQGSEA. The CDR3: CSVVAGEADTQYF. DNA of the CDR3: TGCAGCGTTGTGGCGGGGGAGGCAGATACGCAGTATTTT.

This clonotype was observed a few times. This chain connects TRBV6-1 to TRBJ2-7, with D perhaps TRBD2 (6 bases). The CDR3 contains 16 residues. V lost 6 bases and J 2 bases, leaving 20 bases between the germline ends. Germline values: CDR1 MNHNS, CDR2 SASEGT. Here the CDR3 reads CASSNPPGLATYEQYF. The CDR3 coding sequence is TGTGCCAGCAGCAACCCACCGGGACTGGCGACCTACGAGCAGTACTTC.

The rearrangement links TRBV5-1 to TRBJ1-1; D might be TRBD1 (5 bases). Germline V gene data show CDR1 as SGHRS and CDR2 as YFSETQ. The CDR3 runs 17 residues. V was clipped by 2 bases and J by 4 bases, with 21 bases between them. The CDR3 DNA reads as TGCGCCAGCAGCTTCCAGGGAGGGATAATTGGTGGCACTGAAGCTTTCTTT. This sequence encodes CASSFQGGIIGGTEAFF.

For this clonotype: This may arise from a read error, as a much more abundant clone is one base away. This chain links TRBV7-8 with TRBJ2-5; D is ambiguous. The germline V and J ends were trimmed by 1 base and 1 base, with 7 bases remaining between them. CDR3 length: 14 amino acids. Germline CDR1 SGHVS, CDR2 FQNEAQ. CDR3 in DNA: TGTGCCAGCAGCTTAGTCGGCAGCCAAGAGACCCAGTACTTC. Amino acids: CASSLVGSQETQYF.

V usage is TRBV3-1 and J usage is TRBJ1-6; no definite D call. The germline V and J ends were trimmed by 4 bases and 10 bases, with 20 bases remaining between them. Germline CDR1 reads LGHDT; CDR2 reads YNNKEL (reference sequence). There are 16 residues in the CDR3. Written as DNA, the CDR3 is TGTGCCAGCAGCCTCGAGGGAGGGCAGAGCCGATCACCCCTCCACTTT. Translation gives CASSLEGGQSRSPLHF. Drawing the rest from reference TRBV3-1 and TRBJ1-6, the complete variable domain is DTAVSQTPKYLVTQMGNDKSIKCEQNLGHDTMYWYKQDSKKFLKIMFSYNNKELIINETVPNRFSPKSPDKAHLNLHINSLELGDSAVYFCASSLEGGQSRSPLHFGNGTRLTVT.

The CDR3 DNA sequence: TGTGCCAGCAGTTTGGGGGGCGACAGTAGCAATCAGCCCCAGCATTTT. Translation: CASSLGGDSSNQPQHF. V is TRBV28 and J is TRBJ1-5; D possibly corresponds to TRBD1 (6 bases). Germline CDR1 is MDHEN and CDR2 is SYDVKM. The CDR3 is 16 amino acids. The V end lost 3 bases, the J end lost 0 bases, and 12 bases lay between the germline ends. The full variable domain, its missing parts supplied by reference TRBV28 and TRBJ1-5, is DVKVTQSSRYLVKRTGEKVFLECVQDMDHENMFWYRQDPGLGLRLIYFSYDVKMKEKGDIPEGYSVSREKKERFSLILESASTNQTSMYLCASSLGGDSSNQPQHFGDGTRLSIL.

This clonotype has more than one count but fewer than ten. The rearrangement uses TRBV7-2 and TRBJ2-3, with D maybe TRBD2 (6 bases). V dropped 5 bases and J dropped 4 bases, with 16 bases sitting between them. This CDR3 is 15 amino acids long. In germline, CDR1 is SGHTA, CDR2 FQGNSA. The CDR3 coding sequence is TGTGCCAGCAGCCCGAGCCTATCGGGGGCAGATACGCAGTATTTT. Translated, it gives CASSPSLSGADTQYF.

The rearrangement uses TRBV11-2 and TRBJ1-4; D not certain. The germline V gene has CDR1 SGHAT and CDR2 FQNNGV. With 2 bases removed from V and 0 bases from J, the gap between germline ends came to 10 bases. The CDR3 is made up of 16 amino acids. CDR3 region: CASSLMLGSTNEKLFF. CDR3 nucleotide sequence: TGTGCCAGCAGCTTAATGTTAGGATCAACTAATGAAAAACTGTTTTTT.

The V gene is TRBV20-1, the J gene TRBJ2-3; 7 bases align to TRBD1. Germline assignment: CDR1 DFQATT and CDR2 SNEGSKA (reference sequence). The CDR3 is made up of 17 amino acids. CDR3 nucleotide sequence: TGCAGCTCTAGAACAGCAAATGCGTCACAGGGGACAGATACGCAGTATTTT. As protein: CSSRTANASQGTDTQYF.

V is TRBV6-2 or TRBV6-3 and J is TRBJ1-1; possibly TRBD1 for D (5 bases). V was cut by 6 bases and J by 1 base, with 21 bases left in between. The CDR3 spans 17 residues. Germline values: CDR1 MNHEY, CDR2 SVGEGT. Here the CDR3 DNA reads TGTGCCAGCAGACACACCCGACGCTGGCAGGGGAACACTGAAGCTTTCTTT. This sequence encodes CASRHTRRWQGNTEAFF.

The rearrangement uses TRBV27 and TRBJ2-1, with TRBD2 as a possible D gene (5 bases). Germline V CDR1 and CDR2: MNHEY, SMNVEV (reference sequence). V gave up 4 bases and J gave up 1 base, with 23 bases separating them. The CDR3 runs to 19 residues. In DNA, the CDR3 is TGTGCCAGCAGTTATCTGCGCGGGTCGGGCCCTGGATCCTACAATGAGCAGTTCTTC. Translated, it gives CASSYLRGSGPGSYNEQFF.

In this sample, this clonotype turned up many times. The CDR3, as DNA: TGCGCCAGCAGCCGGGGGACTAGCGGATTACTCACAGATACGCAGTATTTT. Its translation is CASSRGTSGLLTDTQYF. The chain employs TRBV5-1 and TRBJ2-3, with 11 bases aligning to TRBD2. The CDR3 sequence is 17 residues long. J gave up 2 bases and V 4 bases, and 9 bases lay outside the gene matches. The germline CDR1 and CDR2 sequences are SGHRS and YFSETQ.